The 11 T cell receptor beta chains below were found in one sample sequenced in a study of blood T cell repertoires in COVID-19. TCRdb's table, derived via immunoSEQ multiplex PCR, lists solely in-frame clones and lacks some. Of roughly 100,000 clones detected, over 75% appear once; the ten largest clones hold around 6.2%. Sequenced material: peripheral blood. Receptor source: a human donor in a cohort sampled during active COVID-19.

V gene TRBV24-1 combines with J gene TRBJ1-5; maybe TRBD1 (6 bases). Deletions cut 3 bases from V and 5 bases from J, with 13 bases between. The germline V gene encodes CDR1 KGHDR and CDR2 SFDVKD. The CDR3 totals 15 residues. CDR3: CATSDARQEYQPQHF. Here the CDR3 DNA reads TGTGCCACCAGTGATGCCCGACAGGAATATCAGCCCCAGCATTTT.

There are a few counts of this clone. This chain joins TRBV19 and TRBJ1-5; D possibly corresponds to TRBD1 (5 bases). V lost 3 bases and J lost 5, with 14 bases in between. Germline CDR1 and CDR2: LNHDA and SQIVND (reference sequence). The CDR3 is made up of 15 amino acids. Written as DNA, the CDR3 is TGTGCCAGTAGTATGCCGCAGGGAGGTTATCAGCCCCAGCATTTT. Translated, it gives CASSMPQGGYQPQHF.

This clone was detected only once. The rearrangement joins TRBV4-2 to TRBJ2-1, with 8 bases lining up with TRBD2. Unmatched junction bases numbered 6, after V lost 2 bases and J lost 6 bases. CDR1 LGHNA and CDR2 YNFKEQ come from the germline V gene. This CDR3 comprises 15 residues. This chain's CDR3 is CASSQPGLGANEQFF. In DNA, the CDR3 is TGTGCCAGCAGCCAACCGGGACTAGGGGCCAATGAGCAGTTCTTC.

The chain is built from TRBV5-4 and TRBJ1-1; 7 positions agree with TRBD1. The CDR3 covers 16 residues. The V and J ends lost 0 bases and 0 bases, in that order; junction bases with no gene match: 5. Germline values: CDR1 SGHNT, CDR2 YYREEE (reference sequence). CDR3 sequence (DNA): TGTGCCAGCAGCTTGGCGAACAGGGGAATGAACACTGAAGCTTTCTTT. Amino acid sequence: CASSLANRGMNTEAFF.

This clone was seen just once. The chain recombines TRBV2 with TRBJ2-5; D is unclear. CDR3 length equals 12 residues. The V and J ends lost 8 bases and 0 bases respectively, with 7 bases between them. Looked up from germline, CDR1 is SNHLY and CDR2 is FYNNEI. CDR3 amino acids: CASEPDQETQYF. The CDR3 bases are TGTGCCAGCGAGCCGGACCAAGAGACCCAGTACTTC.

This clone was seen more than once but under ten times. The chain joins TRBV28 to TRBJ1-5; D possibly corresponds to TRBD1 (5 bases). The CDR3 totals 15 residues. The V gene's germline CDR1 is MDHEN and CDR2 SYDVKM. V shed 3 bases and J shed 4 bases, with 13 bases lying between them. This CDR3 reads CASSFSSGWNQPQHF. CDR3 DNA sequence: TGTGCCAGCAGTTTCTCATCAGGGTGGAATCAGCCCCAGCATTTT.

The rearrangement links TRBV9 to TRBJ2-3; 10 bases are shared with TRBD1. The V gene's germline CDR1 is SGDLS and CDR2 YYNGEE. V dropped 2 bases and J dropped 5; count of bases not matched to a gene: 5. This CDR3 has 15 residues. The CDR3 spells CASSVGTGARDTQYF. In DNA form, the CDR3 reads TGTGCCAGCAGCGTCGGGACAGGGGCCAGAGATACGCAGTATTTT.

The chain recombines TRBV7-6 with TRBJ2-1; 7 nucleotides match TRBD2. The CDR3 has 17 residues. Germline CDR1 SGHVS, CDR2 FNYEAQ. The junction had 10 bases not matched to a gene; V was cut back by 4 bases and J by 1 base. The CDR3, as DNA: TGTGCCAGCAGCTCATCCCGGACTAGTTTTTCCTACAATGAGCAGTTCTTC. Residues: CASSSSRTSFSYNEQFF.

There are a few counts of this clone. The chain carries TRBV5-1 and TRBJ2-7, with a possible D match to TRBD1 (5 bases). The length of the CDR3 is 14 residues. Trimming took off 2 bases at V and 3 bases at J, with 12 bases between the two ends. Germline V CDR1 and CDR2: SGHRS, YFSETQ. As DNA, the CDR3 is TGCGCCAGCAGCTTCGGTGACAGTGACTACGAGCAGTACTTC. Translation gives CASSFGDSDYEQYF.

The chain carries TRBV7-7 and TRBJ1-1; D remains unclear. From germline, CDR1 is SSHAT and CDR2 FNYEAQ (reference sequence). The CDR3 consists of 13 residues. V lost 3 bases, J lost 5 bases, and 10 bases lay in between. The CDR3 is CASSFSTGTEAFF. For the CDR3, the DNA is TGTGCCAGCAGCTTCTCCACGGGGACTGAAGCTTTCTTT.

This clone has only a few counts. The V and J genes are TRBV10-3 and TRBJ2-5; D is ambiguous. This CDR3 region has 15 residues. The germline V and J ends were trimmed by 5 bases and 5 bases, with 18 bases remaining between them. Germline V gene sequence: CDR1 ENHRY, CDR2 SYGVKD. In DNA form, the CDR3 reads TGTGCCATCAGTCGGGTCCTCACGAACGGGGAGACCCAGTACTTC. It encodes CAISRVLTNGETQYF.